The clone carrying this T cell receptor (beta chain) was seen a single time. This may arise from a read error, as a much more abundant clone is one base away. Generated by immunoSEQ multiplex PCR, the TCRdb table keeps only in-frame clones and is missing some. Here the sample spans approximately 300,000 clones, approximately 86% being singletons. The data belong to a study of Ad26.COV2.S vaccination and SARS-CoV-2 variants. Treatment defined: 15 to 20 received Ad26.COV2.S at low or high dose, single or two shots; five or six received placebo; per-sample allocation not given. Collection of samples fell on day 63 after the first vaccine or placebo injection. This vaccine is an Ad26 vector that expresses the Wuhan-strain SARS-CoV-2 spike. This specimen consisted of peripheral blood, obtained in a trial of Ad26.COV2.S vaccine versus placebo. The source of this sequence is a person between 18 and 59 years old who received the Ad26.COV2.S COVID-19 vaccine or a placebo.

The CDR3 is CASSLWAYEQYF. For the CDR3, the DNA is TGTGCCAGCAGCCTCTGGGCCTACGAGCAGTACTTC. The chain combines TRBV7-9 with TRBJ2-7; D not resolved. The CDR3 is 12 amino acids. Per the germline V gene, CDR1 is SEHNR and CDR2 is FQNEAQ (reference sequence). Trimming removed 5 bases at V and 2 bases at J, with 7 bases between. Variable domain in full (rest from reference TRBV7-9 and TRBJ2-7): DTGVSQNPRHKITKRGQNVTFRCDPISEHNRLYWYRQTLGQGPEFLTYFQNEAQLEKSRLLSDRFSAERPKGSFSTLEIQRTEQGDSAMYLCASSLWAYEQYFGPGTRLTVT.